These 8 T cell receptor beta chains were sequenced from one sample in a study of beta chain features in type 1 diabetes listed by TCRdb under 2018. Study-level results and caveats: In all four CD4+ subsets, TCRB CDR3 length was moderately but significantly shorter in type 1 diabetes patients.

These TCRs are of unknown antigen specificity. Receptor amplification or capture employed the immunoSEQ multiplex PCR assay. The High Capacity cDNA Reverse Transcription Kit was used to reverse transcribe all of the isolated RNA, meaning that expressed TCRB transcripts were what got sequenced. Here the immuneACCESS table is served through TCRdb, limited to in-frame sequences with V and J called. Missing clones are a known gap in these copies; in checked studies unresolved V genes cover under half, and the rest lacks a known reason. Across this sample there are around 710,000 clones, with roughly 12% seen only once. The biggest ten clones account for around 0.12% of the sample. The specimen sequenced was naive CD4+ T cells from blood. Reading the label with the study, this specimen's cell subset or site is: true naive CD4+ T cells. These receptors came from a young man with type 1 diabetes.

V and J are TRBV11-2 and TRBJ2-3, with D possibly TRBD1 on 5 matching bases. Germline V gene sequence: CDR1 SGHAT, CDR2 FQNNGV. This CDR3 is 15 amino acids long. V was shortened by 1 base and J by 2 bases, with 10 bases between the two germline ends. CDR3 residues: CASSLGQGDTDTQYF. In nucleotides, the CDR3 is TGTGCCAGCAGCTTAGGGCAGGGTGACACAGATACGCAGTATTTT.

This clone was observed a few times. Sequence at one end of the junction differs from germline and may be a read error. The chain combines TRBV7-9 with TRBJ2-7; TRBD1 or TRBD2 may be the D gene (6 bases each). The CDR3 extends over 16 amino acids. Germline V gene sequence: CDR1 SEHNR, CDR2 FQNEAQ (reference sequence). This CDR3 is CASSQTQGGSPAAWVF. The CDR3 coding sequence is TGTGCCAGCAGCCAAACCCAAGGGGGGTCCCCTGCCGCGTGGGTCTTC.

This clone was seen a few times. The J gene is TRBJ2-7, the V gene TRBV28, with a possible D match to TRBD1 (5 bases). Germline V CDR1 and CDR2: MDHEN, SYDVKM. The CDR3 covers 16 residues. V was trimmed by 6 bases and J by 0 bases, leaving 18 bases between them. CDR3 protein: CASRGLGAPSSYEQYF. The CDR3, as DNA: TGTGCCAGCAGGGGGCTGGGCGCGCCTAGCTCCTACGAGCAGTACTTC.

The chain employs TRBV27 and TRBJ2-5; 14 bases are a match to TRBD2. Trimming at V came to 1 base and at J to 0 bases, leaving 10 bases not matched to a gene. CDR3 size: 20 residues. Germline V gives CDR1 MNHEY, CDR2 SMNVEV (reference sequence). DNA for the CDR3: TGTGCCAGCAGTTTATTAGGAGGGACTAGCGGGGGCCAGTACCAAGAGACCCAGTACTTC. Residues: CASSLLGGTSGGQYQETQYF.

The chain has TRBV9 and TRBJ1-5, with D unclear. The V gene's germline CDR1 is SGDLS and CDR2 YYNGEE. Trimming cost V 0 bases and J 3 bases, with 7 bases left between them. This CDR3 is built from 14 residues. The CDR3 bases are TGTGCCAGCAGCGTAGGGTACGACAATCAGCCCCAGCATTTT. This gives the protein CASSVGYDNQPQHF.

The chain joins TRBV9 to TRBJ2-3; 14 nucleotides match TRBD2. Germline CDR1 and CDR2: SGDLS and YYNGEE. This CDR3 comprises 15 residues. The trim removed 8 bases at V and 4 bases at J, leaving 6 bases unmatched. The CDR3 reads CASGLAGGSPDTQYF. For the CDR3, the DNA is TGTGCCAGTGGACTAGCGGGGGGCTCTCCAGATACGCAGTATTTT.

The chain recombines TRBV11-2 with TRBJ2-7, with unresolved D. Per germline, CDR1 SGHAT and CDR2 FQNNGV. Trimming removed 6 bases at V and 3 bases at J, with 6 bases between. The CDR3 length is 11 residues. The CDR3 bases are TGTGCCAGCAGTCTTTACTACGAGCAGTACTTC. It codes for CASSLYYEQYF.

This clone was seen a few times. In nucleotides, the CDR3 is TGTGCCTGGAGCCAAAAACAGGGGGTAGGCAATCAGCCCCAGCATTTT. Amino acids: CAWSQKQGVGNQPQHF. The V and J genes are TRBV30 and TRBJ1-5, with TRBD1 identical over 8 bases. CDR1 is GTSNPN and CDR2 is SVGIG in the germline V gene (reference sequence). The CDR3 is 16 residues long. V lost 3 bases to trimming and J lost 2 bases; unmatched junction nucleotides: 9.